This record covers a single T cell receptor (beta chain). The target antigen is unknown. Mouse names are used for the genes. The read gets to within 1 residue of the CDR3 end, and the germline J gene fills in the rest. The sample comes from a study of tissue T cells after allogeneic stem cell transplantation. Study conclusions and caveats: This small cohort was clinically heterogeneous, and sampling depth was a limitation.

The repertoire was sequenced with immunoSEQ multiplex PCR; TCRdb's copy has only in-frame clones and lacks some. The data show about 50,000 clones, with 73% seen just once and under 0.9% held by the top ten. The CDR3 length is 14 residues. Germline assignment: CDR1 KGHPV and CDR2 FQNQEV (reference sequence). Trimming cost V 6 bases and J 3 bases; bases outside gene matches: 5. Sequencing input: sorted cells pooled from one or two spleens. The J gene is TRBJ2-4, the V gene TRBV26; 8 positions match TRBD1. The clonotype comes from a pool of C57BL/6 mice in good health. CDR3 bases read: TGTGCCAGCAGGACAGGGGATGGGCAAAACACCTTGTAC. Its protein product is CASRTGDGQNTLY. The entire CDR3 reads CASRTGDGQNTLYF.